The 7 T cell receptor beta chains in this list originate from one sample, sequenced in a study of blood T cell repertoires in COVID-19. Measured with immunoSEQ multiplex PCR; TCRdb has only the in-frame clones, and not every one. The sample carries approximately 230,000 clones, around 88% recorded once. Sequencing was carried out using PBMCs or T cells enriched from blood (not recorded which). The receptor set was obtained from a woman aged 30 to 39 who had recovered from COVID-19.

The chain joins TRBV11-1 to TRBJ1-2; D is unclear. CDR3 length equals 15 residues. Germline CDR1 SGHAT, CDR2 FQDESV (reference sequence). Trimming stripped 1 base from V and 4 bases from J, with 13 bases between. CDR3 in amino acids: CASSLGAARSYGYTF. The CDR3 DNA sequence: TGTGCCAGCAGCTTAGGGGCCGCCCGGTCCTATGGCTACACCTTC.

CDR3 amino acids: CASSTPGGFWGYTF. In DNA, the CDR3 is TGTGCCAGCAGCACCCCTGGGGGGTTCTGGGGCTACACCTTC. The chain carries TRBV7-2 and TRBJ1-2, with TRBD1 as a possible D gene (5 bases). Trimming shortened V by 5 bases and J by 8 bases, and 18 bases separated the two germline ends. The germline V gene has CDR1 SGHTA and CDR2 FQGNSA. This CDR3 region has 14 residues.

This chain links TRBV2 with TRBJ2-7; 10 nucleotides agree with TRBD1. The germline gives CDR1 SNHLY, CDR2 FYNNEI. Unmatched junction bases numbered 9, after V lost 5 bases and J lost 2 bases. The CDR3 spans 16 residues. CDR3 region: CASSLTRQGATYEQYF. The CDR3 bases are TGTGCCAGCAGTCTGACAAGACAGGGGGCAACCTACGAGCAGTACTTC.

This chain uses TRBV5-6 with TRBJ1-2; 7 bases fit TRBD1. J was trimmed by 7 bases and V by 2 bases; bases with no gene match: 5. Germline CDR1 reads SGHDT; CDR2 reads YYEEEE. The CDR3 has 13 amino acids. CDR3: CASSFWTGGGYTF. The DNA for the CDR3 is TGTGCCAGCAGCTTTTGGACAGGCGGTGGCTACACCTTC.

The chain recombines TRBV30 with TRBJ1-2; TRBD1 matches 8 bases. From germline, CDR1 is GTSNPN and CDR2 SVGIG (reference sequence). J was trimmed by 7 bases and V by 8 bases; bases with no gene match: 15. The CDR3 extends over 14 amino acids. This CDR3 is CAGRVVSGGGGYTF. The CDR3 DNA reads as TGTGCCGGGCGGGTTGTCTCAGGGGGCGGTGGCTACACCTTC.

V gene TRBV6-5 combines with J gene TRBJ2-6; D might be TRBD2 (6 bases). The CDR3 extends over 15 amino acids. Germline lookup yields CDR1 MNHEY and CDR2 SVGAGI. Trimming stripped 5 bases from V and 1 base from J, with 9 bases between. Written as DNA, the CDR3 is TGTGCCAGCAGTAATGGGGGGTCTGGGGCCAACGTCCTGACTTTC. Protein sequence: CASSNGGSGANVLTF.

The gene calls are TRBV3-1 (or the pseudogene TRBV3-2) and TRBJ2-7; TRBD2 agrees at 12 bases. The V gene end was trimmed by 8 bases and the J gene end by 2 bases; junction bases not matched to a gene: 22. This CDR3 is 20 amino acids long. The germline CDR1 and CDR2 sequences are LGHDT and YNNKEL (reference sequence). The CDR3 DNA follows: TGTGCCAGCGCGAGGTTAGGGACCGGGACTAGCGGGCTTCTTACCTACGAGCAGTACTTC. Translated: CASARLGTGTSGLLTYEQYF.